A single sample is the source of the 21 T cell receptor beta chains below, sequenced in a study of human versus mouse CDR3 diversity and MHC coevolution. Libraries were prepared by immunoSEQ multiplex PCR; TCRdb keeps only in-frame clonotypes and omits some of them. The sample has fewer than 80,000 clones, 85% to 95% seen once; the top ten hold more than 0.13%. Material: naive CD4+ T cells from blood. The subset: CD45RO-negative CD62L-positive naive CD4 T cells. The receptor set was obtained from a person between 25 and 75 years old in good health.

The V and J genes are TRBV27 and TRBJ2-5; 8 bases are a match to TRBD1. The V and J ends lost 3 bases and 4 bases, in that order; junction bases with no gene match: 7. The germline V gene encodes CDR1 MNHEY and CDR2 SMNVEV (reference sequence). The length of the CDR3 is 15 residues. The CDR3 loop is CASSFTGQGTETQYF. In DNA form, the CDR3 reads TGTGCCAGCAGTTTTACCGGACAGGGTACAGAGACCCAGTACTTC.

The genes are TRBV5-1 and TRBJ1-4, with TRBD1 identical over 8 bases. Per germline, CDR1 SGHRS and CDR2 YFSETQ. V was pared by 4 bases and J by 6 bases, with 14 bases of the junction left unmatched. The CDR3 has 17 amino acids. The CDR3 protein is CASSAGQVMIGDEKLFF. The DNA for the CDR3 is TGCGCCAGCAGCGCGGGACAGGTCATGATAGGGGATGAAAAACTGTTTTTT.

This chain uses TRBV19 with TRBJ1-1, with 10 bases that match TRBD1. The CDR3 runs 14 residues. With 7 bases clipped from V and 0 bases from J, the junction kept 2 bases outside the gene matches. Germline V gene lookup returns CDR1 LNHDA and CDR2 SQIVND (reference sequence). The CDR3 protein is CASKGQGMNTEAFF. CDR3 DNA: TGTGCCAGTAAGGGACAGGGGATGAACACTGAAGCTTTCTTT.

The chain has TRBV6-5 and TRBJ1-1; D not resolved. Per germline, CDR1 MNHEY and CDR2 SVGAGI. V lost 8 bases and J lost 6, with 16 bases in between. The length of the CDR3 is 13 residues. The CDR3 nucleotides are TGTGCCAGCTATTTGTTATCGGCGGCTGAAGCTTTCTTT. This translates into CASYLLSAAEAFF.

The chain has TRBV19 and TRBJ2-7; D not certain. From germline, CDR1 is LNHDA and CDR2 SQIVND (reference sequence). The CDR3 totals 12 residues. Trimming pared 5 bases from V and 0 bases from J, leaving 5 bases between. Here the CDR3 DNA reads TGTGCCAGTAGTTCCTACTCCTACGAGCAGTACTTC. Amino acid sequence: CASSSYSYEQYF.

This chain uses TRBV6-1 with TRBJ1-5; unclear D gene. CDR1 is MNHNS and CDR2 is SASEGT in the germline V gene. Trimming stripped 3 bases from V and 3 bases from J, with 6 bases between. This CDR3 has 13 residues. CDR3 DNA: TGTGCCAGCAGTGACAGGATCAATCAGCCCCAGCATTTT. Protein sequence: CASSDRINQPQHF.

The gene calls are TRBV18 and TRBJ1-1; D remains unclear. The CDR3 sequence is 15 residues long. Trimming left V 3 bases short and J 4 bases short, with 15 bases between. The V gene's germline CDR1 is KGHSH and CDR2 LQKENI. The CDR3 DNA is TGTGCCAGCTCACCGCTTCCCTTCCCCGGCACTGAAGCTTTCTTT. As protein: CASSPLPFPGTEAFF.

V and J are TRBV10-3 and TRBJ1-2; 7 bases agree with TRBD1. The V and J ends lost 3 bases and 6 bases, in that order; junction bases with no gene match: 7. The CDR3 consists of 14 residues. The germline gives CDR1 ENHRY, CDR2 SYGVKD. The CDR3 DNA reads TGTGCCATCAGTGATCGGAGGACAGGCGATGGCTACACCTTC. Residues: CAISDRRTGDGYTF.

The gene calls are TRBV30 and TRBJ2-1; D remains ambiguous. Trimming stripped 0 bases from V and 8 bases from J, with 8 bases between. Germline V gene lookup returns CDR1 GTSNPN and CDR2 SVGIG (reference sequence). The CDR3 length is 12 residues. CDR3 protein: CAWSVLTYEQFF. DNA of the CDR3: TGTGCCTGGAGTGTCCTTACTTATGAGCAGTTCTTC.

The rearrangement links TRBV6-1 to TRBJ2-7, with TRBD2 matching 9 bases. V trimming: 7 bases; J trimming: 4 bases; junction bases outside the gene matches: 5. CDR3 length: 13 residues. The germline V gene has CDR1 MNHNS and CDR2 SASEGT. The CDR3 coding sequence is TGTGCCAGCACAGGCGGGAGGGCGTACGAGCAGTACTTC. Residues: CASTGGRAYEQYF.

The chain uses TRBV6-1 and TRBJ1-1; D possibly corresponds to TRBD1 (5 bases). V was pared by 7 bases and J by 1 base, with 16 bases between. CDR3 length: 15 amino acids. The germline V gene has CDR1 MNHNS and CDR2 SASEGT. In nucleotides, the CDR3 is TGTGCCAGCAAAAGTGAGGGGCGGGAGAACACTGAAGCTTTCTTT. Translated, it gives CASKSEGRENTEAFF.

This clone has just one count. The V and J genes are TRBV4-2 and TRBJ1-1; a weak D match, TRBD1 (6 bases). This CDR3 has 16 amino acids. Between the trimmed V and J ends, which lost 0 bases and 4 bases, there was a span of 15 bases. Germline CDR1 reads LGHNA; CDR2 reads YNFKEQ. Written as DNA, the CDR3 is TGTGCCAGCAGCCAAGATCGGGACACTTGGATCACTGAAGCTTTCTTT. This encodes CASSQDRDTWITEAFF.

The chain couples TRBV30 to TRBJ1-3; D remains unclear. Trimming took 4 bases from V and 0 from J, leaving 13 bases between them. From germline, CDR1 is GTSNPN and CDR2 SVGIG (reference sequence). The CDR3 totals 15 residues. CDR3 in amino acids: CAWNVRRRSGNTIYF. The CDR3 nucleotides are TGTGCCTGGAACGTTCGGCGGCGCTCTGGAAACACCATATATTTT.

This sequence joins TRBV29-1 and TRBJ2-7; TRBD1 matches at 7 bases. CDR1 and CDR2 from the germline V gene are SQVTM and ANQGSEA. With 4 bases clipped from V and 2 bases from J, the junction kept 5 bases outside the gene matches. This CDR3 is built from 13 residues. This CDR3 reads CSVVAGGAYEQYF. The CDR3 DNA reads TGCAGCGTTGTGGCAGGGGGAGCCTACGAGCAGTACTTC.

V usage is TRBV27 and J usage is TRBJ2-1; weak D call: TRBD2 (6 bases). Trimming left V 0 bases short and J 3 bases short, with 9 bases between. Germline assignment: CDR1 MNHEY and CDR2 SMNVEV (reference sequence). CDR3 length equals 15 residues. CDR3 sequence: CASSLSAGLYNEQFF. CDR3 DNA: TGTGCCAGCAGTTTATCTGCGGGACTCTACAATGAGCAGTTCTTC.

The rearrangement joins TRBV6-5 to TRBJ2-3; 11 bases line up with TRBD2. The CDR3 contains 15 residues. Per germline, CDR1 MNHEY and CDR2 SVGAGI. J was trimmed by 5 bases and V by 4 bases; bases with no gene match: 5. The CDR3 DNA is TGTGCCAGCAGTTTAGCGGGGGGGCCGATAGATACGCAGTATTTT. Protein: CASSLAGGPIDTQYF.

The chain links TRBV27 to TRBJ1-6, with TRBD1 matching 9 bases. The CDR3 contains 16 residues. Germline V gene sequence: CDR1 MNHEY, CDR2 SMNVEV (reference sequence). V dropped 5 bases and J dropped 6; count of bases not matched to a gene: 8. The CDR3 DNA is TGTGCCAGCAGTCTACAGGGGGCCCCCCTTAATTCACCCCTCCACTTT. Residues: CASSLQGAPLNSPLHF.

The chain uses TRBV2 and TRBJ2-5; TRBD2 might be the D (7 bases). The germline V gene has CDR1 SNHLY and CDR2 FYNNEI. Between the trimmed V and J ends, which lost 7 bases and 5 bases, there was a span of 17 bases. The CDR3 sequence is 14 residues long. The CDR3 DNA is TGTGCCAGCAAGGAGTGGGGGGGCCGGGAGACCCAGTACTTC. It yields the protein CASKEWGGRETQYF.

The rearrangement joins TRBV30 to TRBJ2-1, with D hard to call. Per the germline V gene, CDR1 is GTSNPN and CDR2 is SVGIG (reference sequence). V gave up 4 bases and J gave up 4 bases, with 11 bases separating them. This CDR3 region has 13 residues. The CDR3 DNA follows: TGTGCCTGGACGTTGTCGGTTTACAATGAGCAGTTCTTC. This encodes CAWTLSVYNEQFF.

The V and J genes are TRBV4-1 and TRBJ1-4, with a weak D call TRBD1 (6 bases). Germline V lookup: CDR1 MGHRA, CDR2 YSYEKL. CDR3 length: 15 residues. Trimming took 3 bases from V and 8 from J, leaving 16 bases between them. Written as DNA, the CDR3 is TGCGCCAGCAGCCAGGGGGGGGGCCGAGAGGAAAAACTGTTTTTT. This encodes CASSQGGGREEKLFF.

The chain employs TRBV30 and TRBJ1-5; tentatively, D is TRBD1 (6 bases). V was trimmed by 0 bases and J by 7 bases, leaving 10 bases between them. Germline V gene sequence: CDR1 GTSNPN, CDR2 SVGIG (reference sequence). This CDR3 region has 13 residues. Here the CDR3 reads CAWSVTGNQPQHF. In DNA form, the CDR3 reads TGTGCCTGGAGTGTAACAGGGAACCAGCCCCAGCATTTT.